This T cell receptor (beta chain) was sequenced for a study of blood T cell repertoires in COVID-19. Overall study: PBMCs, B-cell-depleted T cells, or T cells provided the cDNA or gDNA that made up the material.

V dropped 2 bases and J dropped 1 base, with 9 bases sitting between them. CDR3 length equals 15 residues. Germline CDR1 WSHSY, CDR2 SAAADI. In the original analysis: Counts of nucleated cells, estimated from reference gene primer amplification, were obtained. TCRdb's copy holds only in-frame clones and misses some; the assay was immunoSEQ multiplex PCR. That table supplies the V and J calls and clone size; D and trimming were determined from the DNA. This sample carries 55,000 to 80,000 clones, around 86% of them seen once, and the ten largest clones take roughly 1%. The sample taken for sequencing was peripheral blood. The chain employs TRBV10-2 and TRBJ2-1; D is possibly TRBD1 (6 bases). This TCR derives from a man in his 70s with acute or convalescent COVID-19. The CDR3 sequence: CASSEHQGSYNEQFF. CDR3 nucleotide sequence: TGCGCCAGCAGTGAGCACCAGGGGTCCTACAATGAGCAGTTCTTC.